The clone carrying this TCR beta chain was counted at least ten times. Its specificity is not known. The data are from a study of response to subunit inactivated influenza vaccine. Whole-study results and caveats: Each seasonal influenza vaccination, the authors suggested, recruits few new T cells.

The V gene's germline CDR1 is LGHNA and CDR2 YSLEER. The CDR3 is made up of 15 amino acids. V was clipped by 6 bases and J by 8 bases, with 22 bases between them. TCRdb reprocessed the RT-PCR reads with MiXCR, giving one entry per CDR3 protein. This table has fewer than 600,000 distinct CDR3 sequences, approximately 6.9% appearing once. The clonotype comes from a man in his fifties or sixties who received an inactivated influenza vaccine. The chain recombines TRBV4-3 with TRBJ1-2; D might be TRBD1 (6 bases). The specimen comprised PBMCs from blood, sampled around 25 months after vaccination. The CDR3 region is CASSPNRAFAHGYTF. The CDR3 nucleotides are TGCGCCAGCAGTCCCAACAGGGCTTTTGCTCACGGCTACACCTTC.